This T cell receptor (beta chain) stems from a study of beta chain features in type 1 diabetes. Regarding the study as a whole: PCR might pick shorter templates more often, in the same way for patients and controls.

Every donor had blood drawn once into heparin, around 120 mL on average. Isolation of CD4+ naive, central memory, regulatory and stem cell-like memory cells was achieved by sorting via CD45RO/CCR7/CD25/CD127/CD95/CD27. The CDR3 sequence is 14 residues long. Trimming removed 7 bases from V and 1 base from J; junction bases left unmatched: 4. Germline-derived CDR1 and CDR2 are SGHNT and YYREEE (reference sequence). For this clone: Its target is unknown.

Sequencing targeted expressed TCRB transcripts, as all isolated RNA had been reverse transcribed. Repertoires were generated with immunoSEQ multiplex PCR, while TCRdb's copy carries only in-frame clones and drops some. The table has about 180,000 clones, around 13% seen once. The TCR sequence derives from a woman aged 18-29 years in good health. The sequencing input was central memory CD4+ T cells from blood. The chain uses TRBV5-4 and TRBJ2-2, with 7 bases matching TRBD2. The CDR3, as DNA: TGTGCCAGCGGACTAGTTGGGAACACCGGGGAGCTGTTTTTT. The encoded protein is CASGLVGNTGELFF.